This T cell receptor (beta chain) comes out of a study of T-cell reconstitution after alpha-beta-depleted transplantation in children listed by TCRdb under 2016. A note on the overall study: The study quantitatively tracked T-cell immune reconstitution after TCRalphabeta/CD19-depleted allogeneic hematopoietic cell transplantation in children using TCR repertoire profiling. General conclusions and limits of the study: Apparently early alphabetaT-cell count recovery about two months after transplant reportedly relied on only several hundred rapidly expanded clones derived from non-depleted graft cells. The high TCRbeta diversity at day 60 in some patients was ascribed to recipient T cells and intrathymic progenitors that had survived conditioning. Hyperexpanded clone frequencies declined over subsequent months; after one year, T-cell counts and TCRbeta diversity were mostly attributed to newly produced T cells.

The protocol used for the library was PCR. The listed sequencing device is Illumina HiSeq 2500. Molecular barcoding was employed in the preparation of TCR libraries, with unique molecular identifiers being used to normalize TCRbeta repertoire quantification. TCRdb reanalyzed the raw reads on its own, using fastp at Q25 for trimming and MiXCR for clone calling, and kept in-frame beta chains. Each entry merges the rows of one CDR3 protein and shows their most common DNA and genes. The sample yields about 580,000 distinct CDR3 sequences; roughly 24% were counted once. The top ten hold 13% to 15% of the sample. Interpreted using the paper, the treatment or condition label stands for: allogeneic hematopoietic cell transplantation with graft depleted of TCRalphabeta T cells and CD19 B cells. The children who served as transplant recipients had been given grafts of TCRalphabeta/CD19-depleted allogeneic hematopoietic cells.

CDR1 and CDR2 are drawn from the germline V gene: MNHEY, SVGEGT. V is cut back by 7 bases and J by 2 bases, with 21 bases in the junction unmatched. The CDR3 goes from the cysteine to the phenylalanine over 20 residues. CDR3 DNA only is kept here, 60 bases in frame from base 1. To note about this clonotype: Its binding antigen is unknown. Within one base of it there is no much larger clone, and no base qualities were kept.

The sample consisted of PBMCs, mostly from graft donor cells, taken 360 days after TCRalphabeta/CD19-depleted stem cell transplant. The TCR sequence derives from a boy in the first two years of life who had a stem cell transplant for acute myeloid leukemia, so the T cells may come from the graft donor. This chain joins TRBV6-2 or TRBV6-3 to TRBJ2-1; 9 junctional bases match TRBD2. The CDR3 loop reads CASKTNRGTSSSSAYNEQFF. The bases are TGTGCCAGCAAGACTAATCGCGGGACTAGCTCCTCTAGCGCCTACAATGAGCAGTTCTTC.